This T cell receptor beta chain was sequenced for a study of T cell repertoires in cytomegalovirus infection (dated by TCRdb to about 2019). For the study in its entirety: Alongside well-studied HLA-B-restricted epitopes, the peptide stimulations were aimed at recently identified HLA-C-restricted CMV epitopes, whose presentation resists viral immunomodulation. Donor HLA type was relevant to the analysis, as public TCR beta signatures indicated carriage of CMV infection together with the matching HLA type.

The germline ends are 19 bases apart after V is trimmed by 5 bases and J by 6 bases. Sequences MNHEY (CDR1) and SMNVEV (CDR2) are obtained from the germline V gene (reference sequence). From its cysteine to its phenylalanine, the CDR3 spans 15 amino acids. This entry keeps only the CDR3 DNA: 45 bases, framed from base 1. The sample was run on an Illumina HiSeq 1500. TCRdb took the public reads, trimmed them with fastp at Q25, ran MiXCR for clone calling and kept in-frame beta chains. CDR3 protein duplicates are merged, each entry listing the most common genes and DNA. The sample table holds some 500,000 distinct CDR3 sequences, of which around 35% were seen once. In total, the top ten clones hold 15% to 20% of the sample. Study-wide findings and limitations: In both this cohort and an independent 352-donor cohort, the cumulative frequency of public TCR beta family members distinguished carriers of CMV infection plus the relevant HLA type. The ex vivo response was dominated by HLA-C-restricted CMV-specific TCR beta clonotypes, which also provided the single most frequent clonotype in two of eight donors.

The meaning of the sample's treatment or condition label: in vitro stimulation with specific CMV peptide epitopes to enrich CMV-specific T cells. Concerning this clonotype: The specificity of this receptor is unknown. Per-base quality was not reported, and no clone a single base away is much larger than it.

Source: cultured PBMCs, taken from culture after CMV antigen stimulation. The clonotype was recovered from a human donor in good health (CMV status not recorded). Some clones in this sample may be carry-over from other donors' samples. The chain links TRBV27 with TRBJ1-2; 6 matching bases give a weak D call of TRBD1. The CDR3 reads CASSTSGQKRNGYTF. The DNA reads TGTGCCAGCAGTACCTCCGGACAGAAAAGAAATGGCTACACCTTC.